These 9 T cell receptor beta chains originate from one sample sequenced in a study of T cells in Graves' hyperthyroidism and ophthalmopathy. The CDR3 regions of TCR beta were amplified from RNA transcripts. Researchers ran a first-round RT-PCR on the TCR CDR3 using the HTBI primer set. TCRdb processed the multiplex PCR reads anew with MiXCR; each CDR3 protein has one entry. The profile shows approximately 370,000 distinct CDR3 sequences, about 18% of them singletons. The sample was blood. All receptors derive from a woman aged 30 to 39 with Graves' hyperthyroidism that later progressed to Graves' ophthalmopathy.

V and J are TRBV28 and TRBJ1-2; no clear D. The CDR3 sequence is 15 residues long. Germline values: CDR1 MDHEN, CDR2 SYDVKM. Trimming stripped 4 bases from V and 4 bases from J, with 16 bases between. Written as DNA, the CDR3 is TGTGCCAGCAGTTCCGCTCAAATGCTACTCTATGGCTACACCTTC. This codes for CASSSAQMLLYGYTF.

The rearrangement links TRBV7-9 to TRBJ2-5; a possible D gene is TRBD1 (6 bases). Germline lookup yields CDR1 SEHNR and CDR2 FQNEAQ (reference sequence). The CDR3 has 13 amino acids. The V gene lost 4 bases and the J gene lost 3 bases, with 9 bases spanning the gap. CDR3 sequence reads: CASSSWTEETQYF. Here the CDR3 DNA reads TGTGCCAGCAGCTCCTGGACAGAAGAGACCCAGTACTTC. Based on the CDR3 plus reference TRBV7-9 and TRBJ2-5, the full variable domain is DTGVSQNPRHKITKRGQNVTFRCDPISEHNRLYWYRQTLGQGPEFLTYFQNEAQLEKSRLLSDRFSAERPKGSFSTLEIQRTEQGDSAMYLCASSSWTEETQYFGPGTRLLVL.

In its sample, this clonotype was seen many times. The chain recombines TRBV10-3 with TRBJ1-2, with D hard to call. Trimming stripped 10 bases from V and 4 bases from J, with 16 bases between. CDR3 length equals 13 residues. Germline V gives CDR1 ENHRY, CDR2 SYGVKD. For the CDR3, the DNA is TGTGCCACCCGTCCGGACGGACTCTATGGCTACACCTTC. It yields the protein CATRPDGLYGYTF.

This clonotype was detected only a few times. This chain connects TRBV6-5 to TRBJ2-3; 8 bases map to TRBD1. In germline, CDR1 is MNHEY, CDR2 SVGAGI. The CDR3 consists of 14 residues. Trimming took 2 bases from V and 6 from J; bases not matched to a gene: 4. This CDR3 is CASSYQGAGDTQYF. Written as DNA, the CDR3 is TGTGCCAGCAGTTACCAGGGGGCTGGTGATACGCAGTATTTT.

This clonotype was counted at least ten times. J is TRBJ1-6 and V is TRBV11-3; D uncertain. CDR1 and CDR2 (germline): SGHNT, YENEEA. Trimming left V 4 bases short and J 0 bases short, with 10 bases between. The CDR3 covers 16 residues. DNA of the CDR3: TGTGCCAGCAGCTGGACGGGTAGCTCCTATAATTCACCCCTCCACTTT. It is translated as CASSWTGSSYNSPLHF.

This clonotype was recorded at least ten times. The chain carries TRBV20-1 and TRBJ1-1; D ambiguous. This CDR3 spans 13 amino acids. Germline lookup yields CDR1 DFQATT and CDR2 SNEGSKA (reference sequence). The V gene lost 1 base and the J gene lost 4 bases, with 10 bases spanning the gap. The CDR3 spells CSARVPYITEAFF. The CDR3 coding sequence is TGCAGTGCTAGAGTCCCCTATATCACTGAAGCTTTCTTT.

This clonotype was observed many times. This sequence joins TRBV27 and TRBJ2-3; the D gene is possibly TRBD2 (6 bases). CDR3 length equals 14 residues. V was trimmed by 4 bases and J by 4 bases, leaving 12 bases between them. CDR1 and CDR2 (germline): MNHEY, SMNVEV (reference sequence). The CDR3 nucleotides are TGTGCCAGCAGTTGGGGGGAGGTCGCAGATACGCAGTATTTT. Its protein product is CASSWGEVADTQYF.

This clonotype was seen repeatedly, ten times or more. The chain couples TRBV19 to TRBJ2-5; D remains unclear. The V end lost 3 bases, the J end lost 2 bases, and 13 bases lay between the germline ends. Germline-derived CDR1 and CDR2 are LNHDA and SQIVND (reference sequence). The CDR3 is 15 amino acids. The CDR3 is CASSMGRRSQETQYF. The DNA for the CDR3 is TGTGCCAGTAGTATGGGTCGGCGGAGTCAAGAGACCCAGTACTTC. Complete variable domain (other parts from reference TRBV19 and TRBJ2-5): DGGITQSPKYLFRKEGQNVTLSCEQNLNHDAMYWYRQDPGQGLRLIYYSQIVNDFQKGDIAEGYSVSREKKESFPLTVTSAQKNPTAFYLCASSMGRRSQETQYFGPGTRLLVL.

In this sample, this clonotype turned up many times. V usage is TRBV12-3 or TRBV12-4 and J usage is TRBJ2-5, with a tentative D call TRBD1 (6 bases). The CDR3 runs to 12 residues. Trimming pared 7 bases from V and 2 bases from J, leaving 8 bases between. As DNA, the CDR3 is TGTGCCAGCAACCAGGGGCAAGAGACCCAGTACTTC. This translates into CASNQGQETQYF.